The present entry profiles one TCR beta chain with its context. Its specificity is unknown. The germline gene is not matched at one end of the junction; a read error may be the cause. The sample comes from a study of T cell responses to AZD1222 COVID-19 vaccine. Libraries were prepared by immunoSEQ multiplex PCR; TCRdb keeps only in-frame clonotypes and omits some of them. The sample yields 140,000 to 150,000 clones, approximately 92% seen once. General observations from the study: After the peak T cell response, and only then, were repertoires sampled. Spike was spanned by vaccine-associated CD4 TCRs, which were dominant at 160-218 and 743-854.

CDR3 length: 12 residues. Per the germline V gene, CDR1 is SNHLY and CDR2 is FYNNEI. The chain couples TRBV2 to TRBJ1-2; the D gene is possibly TRBD1 (6 bases). The sample was peripheral blood, taken on day 0 of AZD1222 vaccination. The sequence derives from an adult in good health. This CDR3 is CARRGFRYGYTF. Here the CDR3 DNA reads TGTGCCCGCAGGGGCTTTCGCTATGGCTACACCTTC.